A selection of T cell receptor beta chains follows, all from one sample in a study of T cell changes during pregnancy in multiple sclerosis. The data were produced by immunoSEQ multiplex PCR, yet TCRdb's version contains in-frame clones alone and is incomplete. The sample includes around 100,000 clones, roughly 90% seen only once; the top ten take around 3.5%. This sample comprised peripheral blood, obtained after pregnancy. The receptors were gathered from a female donor with multiple sclerosis, enrolled in a pregnancy study. Both conserved end residues are part of each CDR3. A D gene is named only where the DNA matches it firmly. Clone size, where shown, is once, few, many, or a class for clones that have expanded.

D gene: TRBD2
clone size: NA
J gene: TRBJ2-3
V gene: TRBV7-3
CDR3 length: 14
CDR3 DNA: TGTGCCAGCAGCTCCACTAGCGGGGCAGATACGCAGTATTTT
CDR3 protein: CASSSTSGADTQYF

D gene: TRBD2
clone size: NA
J gene: TRBJ2-7
V gene: TRBV18
CDR3 length: 17
CDR3 DNA: TGTGCCAGCTCACCATATACCGGGACTAGCGGGGGGAATGAGCAGTACTTC
CDR3 protein: CASSPYTGTSGGNEQYF

D gene: NA
clone size: once
J gene: TRBJ1-1
V gene: TRBV7-9
CDR3 length: 12
CDR3 DNA: TGTGCCAGCAGCTTAAGGGGCAGAGAAGCTTTCTTT
CDR3 protein: CASSLRGREAFF

D gene: TRBD1
clone size: NA
J gene: TRBJ1-6
V gene: TRBV9
CDR3 length: 15
CDR3 DNA: TGTGCCAGCAGCGCAAGGACAGGGCACGGTTCACCCCTCCACTTT
CDR3 protein: CASSARTGHGSPLHF

D gene: NA
clone size: NA
J gene: TRBJ2-2
V gene: TRBV18
CDR3 length: 16
CDR3 DNA: TGTGCCAGCTCCCCATCAAACAGGGACCTGACCGGGGAGCTGTTTTTT
CDR3 protein: CASSPSNRDLTGELFF

D gene: NA
clone size: NA
J gene: TRBJ1-1
V gene: TRBV6-5
CDR3 length: 13
CDR3 DNA: TGTGCCAGCAGTTACTCGGAGGTCACTGAAGCTTTCTTT
CDR3 protein: CASSYSEVTEAFF

D gene: NA
clone size: NA
J gene: TRBJ1-2
V gene: TRBV30
CDR3 length: 16
CDR3 DNA: TGTGCCTGGAGTGTACTGGGGACATCTACTAACTATGGCTACACCTTC
CDR3 protein: CAWSVLGTSTNYGYTF

D gene: TRBD2
clone size: NA
J gene: TRBJ2-7
V gene: TRBV18
CDR3 length: 14
CDR3 DNA: TGTGCCAGCTCCCCCGGGGGGAATCAGTACGAGCAGTACTTC
CDR3 protein: CASSPGGNQYEQYF

D gene: NA
clone size: NA
J gene: TRBJ2-1
V gene: TRBV6-6
CDR3 length: 16
CDR3 DNA: TGTGCCAGCAGTTATGGCGGGTCGAGCTCCTACAATGAGCAGTTCTTC
CDR3 protein: CASSYGGSSSYNEQFF

D gene: NA
clone size: NA
J gene: TRBJ2-7
V gene: TRBV6-1
CDR3 length: 11
CDR3 DNA: TGTGCCGGGGCGTTAGGTAGGGAAAAGTACTTC
CDR3 protein: CAGALGREKYF

D gene: NA
clone size: NA
J gene: TRBJ2-1
V gene: TRBV30
CDR3 length: 13
CDR3 DNA: TGTGCCTTTCCTCTGAGCTCCTACAATGAGCAGTTCTTC
CDR3 protein: CAFPLSSYNEQFF

D gene: TRBD1
clone size: NA
J gene: TRBJ1-2
V gene: TRBV5-6
CDR3 length: 16
CDR3 DNA: TGTGCCAGCAGCTCCCCCCTGCCAGGGGGCCACTATGGCTACACCTTC
CDR3 protein: CASSSPLPGGHYGYTF

D gene: TRBD2
clone size: NA
J gene: TRBJ2-2
V gene: TRBV10-2
CDR3 length: 16
CDR3 DNA: TGCGCCAGCGGAACATCTAGCGGGGGTCTGGCCGGGGAGCTGTTTTTT
CDR3 protein: CASGTSSGGLAGELFF

D gene: NA
clone size: few
J gene: TRBJ1-4
V gene: TRBV10-3
CDR3 length: 13
CDR3 DNA: TGTGCCACCGGGGGATCGCAGGAACGAAAACTGTTTTTT
CDR3 protein: CATGGSQERKLFF

D gene: TRBD1
clone size: NA
J gene: TRBJ1-2
V gene: TRBV5-6
CDR3 length: 13
CDR3 DNA: TGTGCCAGCAGCCGTAGGGACAGGGGTGGCTACACCTTC
CDR3 protein: CASSRRDRGGYTF

D gene: NA
clone size: NA
J gene: TRBJ2-1
V gene: TRBV15
CDR3 length: 13
CDR3 DNA: TGTGCCACCAGCGTACTACAGGGCAATGAGCAGTTCTTC
CDR3 protein: CATSVLQGNEQFF

D gene: TRBD1
clone size: NA
J gene: TRBJ1-2
V gene: TRBV19
CDR3 length: 15
CDR3 DNA: TGTGCCACGATGAGGACAGGGGGCTCATTGAGTGGCTACACCTTC
CDR3 protein: CATMRTGGSLSGYTF

D gene: NA
clone size: NA
J gene: TRBJ2-6
V gene: TRBV6-5
CDR3 length: 15
CDR3 DNA: TGTGCCAGCACCCTACTAGGAGCTGGGGCCAACGTCCTGACTTTC
CDR3 protein: CASTLLGAGANVLTF

D gene: TRBD1
clone size: NA
J gene: TRBJ2-1
V gene: TRBV7-9
CDR3 length: 15
CDR3 DNA: TGTGCCAGCAGTCGGACAGGTGGAGGCTACAATGAGCAGTTCTTC
CDR3 protein: CASSRTGGGYNEQFF

D gene: NA
clone size: NA
J gene: TRBJ2-7
V gene: TRBV13
CDR3 length: 13
CDR3 DNA: TGTGCCAGCACCTGGGGCAGATCCTACGAGCAGTACTTC
CDR3 protein: CASTWGRSYEQYF

D gene: NA
clone size: NA
J gene: TRBJ2-7
V gene: TRBV15
CDR3 length: 12
CDR3 DNA: TGTGCCACCAGCCTGGGTCTAGACGAGCAGTACTTC
CDR3 protein: CATSLGLDEQYF

D gene: TRBD1
clone size: once
J gene: TRBJ1-6
V gene: TRBV30
CDR3 length: 14
CDR3 DNA: TGTGCCTGGGATTGGGACAGCTATAATTCACCCCTCCACTTT
CDR3 protein: CAWDWDSYNSPLHF

D gene: NA
clone size: NA
J gene: TRBJ2-7
V gene: TRBV10-1
CDR3 length: 16
CDR3 DNA: TGCGCCAGCAGTGGACGGCGCGGGGGCACCCCCTACGAGCAGTACTTC
CDR3 protein: CASSGRRGGTPYEQYF

D gene: TRBD2
clone size: NA
J gene: TRBJ2-3
V gene: TRBV18
CDR3 length: 15
CDR3 DNA: TGTGCCAGCTCACTACCGGGACTAGGTACAGATACGCAGTATTTT
CDR3 protein: CASSLPGLGTDTQYF

D gene: NA
clone size: NA
J gene: TRBJ1-2
V gene: TRBV2
CDR3 length: 13
CDR3 DNA: TGTGCCAGCAGTCGCGGGAAGGACTATGGCTACACCTTC
CDR3 protein: CASSRGKDYGYTF

D gene: NA
clone size: NA
J gene: TRBJ1-1
V gene: TRBV5-1
CDR3 length: 13
CDR3 DNA: TGCGCCAGCAGCTTGTCTTGGACAACCAAAACTTTCTTT
CDR3 protein: CASSLSWTTKTFF

D gene: TRBD2
clone size: NA
J gene: TRBJ2-2
V gene: TRBV9
CDR3 length: 18
CDR3 DNA: TGTGCCAGCAGCTCTCCCAGGTCAGCGGGGGCAAACACCGGGGAGCTGTTTTTT
CDR3 protein: CASSSPRSAGANTGELFF

D gene: NA
clone size: NA
J gene: TRBJ1-5
V gene: TRBV4-1
CDR3 length: 15
CDR3 DNA: TGCGCCAGCAGCCAAGCCGGGGATCGGAATCAGCCCCAGCATTTT
CDR3 protein: CASSQAGDRNQPQHF

D gene: TRBD1
clone size: NA
J gene: TRBJ1-5
V gene: TRBV6-5
CDR3 length: 14
CDR3 DNA: TGTGCCAGCAGTTGGAGGGGGCACAATCAGCCCCAGCATTTT
CDR3 protein: CASSWRGHNQPQHF

D gene: NA
clone size: NA
J gene: TRBJ1-2
V gene: TRBV9
CDR3 length: 13
CDR3 DNA: TGTGCCAGCAGCGTATCAGTCTTCTATGGCTACACCTTC
CDR3 protein: CASSVSVFYGYTF

D gene: NA
clone size: NA
J gene: TRBJ2-1
V gene: TRBV4-1
CDR3 length: 15
CDR3 DNA: TGCGCCAGCAGCCAAGTCCGGACTACCTACAATGAGCAGTTCTTC
CDR3 protein: CASSQVRTTYNEQFF

D gene: TRBD2
clone size: NA
J gene: TRBJ2-1
V gene: TRBV2
CDR3 length: 15
CDR3 DNA: TGTGCCAGCAGTCAACTAGCGGGGGGACACAATGAGCAGTTCTTC
CDR3 protein: CASSQLAGGHNEQFF

D gene: NA
clone size: once
J gene: TRBJ2-7
V gene: TRBV5-6
CDR3 length: 14
CDR3 DNA: TGTGCCAGCAGCTTGGGGGGGGAAGCCTACGAGCAGTACTTC
CDR3 protein: CASSLGGEAYEQYF

D gene: NA
clone size: NA
J gene: TRBJ2-3
V gene: TRBV7-2
CDR3 length: 14
CDR3 DNA: TGTGCCAGCAGCTTCGTTCAGATCACAGATACGCAGTATTTT
CDR3 protein: CASSFVQITDTQYF

D gene: TRBD1
clone size: NA
J gene: TRBJ1-1
V gene: TRBV5-5
CDR3 length: 17
CDR3 DNA: TGTGCCAGCAGCTTGAGAGGACAGGGCCTCGGAGACACTGAAGCTTTCTTT
CDR3 protein: CASSLRGQGLGDTEAFF

D gene: NA
clone size: NA
J gene: TRBJ1-2
V gene: TRBV2
CDR3 length: 14
CDR3 DNA: TGTGCCAGCAACCCGGCCAGGGTTGGCTATGGCTACACCTTC
CDR3 protein: CASNPARVGYGYTF

D gene: TRBD1
clone size: NA
J gene: TRBJ2-7
V gene: TRBV7-3
CDR3 length: 13
CDR3 DNA: TGTGCCAGCAGCCCGGACAGGGACTACGAGCAGTACTTC
CDR3 protein: CASSPDRDYEQYF

D gene: TRBD1
clone size: NA
J gene: TRBJ1-2
V gene: TRBV6-4
CDR3 length: 15
CDR3 DNA: TGTGCCAGCAGTGATGGGTTGGGGACAGGGGTCGGCTACACCTTC
CDR3 protein: CASSDGLGTGVGYTF

D gene: TRBD1
clone size: NA
J gene: TRBJ2-1
V gene: TRBV29-1
CDR3 length: 13
CDR3 DNA: TGCAGCGTTGTCAGGGGGTCCGTTAATGAGCAGTTCTTC
CDR3 protein: CSVVRGSVNEQFF

D gene: TRBD1
clone size: NA
J gene: TRBJ1-2
V gene: TRBV27
CDR3 length: 16
CDR3 DNA: TGTGCCAGCAGTCCAGAACCCGACAGGGTGGCAAGTGGCTACACCTTC
CDR3 protein: CASSPEPDRVASGYTF

D gene: NA
clone size: NA
J gene: TRBJ2-7
V gene: TRBV11-1
CDR3 length: 12
CDR3 DNA: TGTGCCAGCAGCAAAGGGGGAGACGAGCAGTACTTC
CDR3 protein: CASSKGGDEQYF

D gene: NA
clone size: NA
J gene: TRBJ2-1
V gene: TRBV5-1
CDR3 length: 15
CDR3 DNA: TGCGCCAGCAGCTCTTCAAGGAGCTCCTACAATGAGCAGTTCTTC
CDR3 protein: CASSSSRSSYNEQFF

D gene: NA
clone size: NA
J gene: TRBJ2-5
V gene: TRBV12-5
CDR3 length: 14
CDR3 DNA: TGTGCTAGTGGTTTGGCCAGGGAATTCGGGACCCAGTACTTC
CDR3 protein: CASGLAREFGTQYF

D gene: NA
clone size: NA
J gene: TRBJ1-5
V gene: TRBV27
CDR3 length: 14
CDR3 DNA: TGTGCCAGCAGTCCGGGACTGCGGGACCAGCCCCAGCATTTT
CDR3 protein: CASSPGLRDQPQHF

D gene: TRBD1
clone size: NA
J gene: TRBJ1-6
V gene: TRBV27
CDR3 length: 15
CDR3 DNA: TGTGCCAGCAGTTTCGGGACAGGGGTTAATTCACCCCTCCACTTT
CDR3 protein: CASSFGTGVNSPLHF

D gene: TRBD1
clone size: NA
J gene: TRBJ1-2
V gene: TRBV2
CDR3 length: 15
CDR3 DNA: TGTGCCAGCAGTGATCCGGACAGGGGCTATTATGGCTACACCTTC
CDR3 protein: CASSDPDRGYYGYTF

D gene: NA
clone size: NA
J gene: TRBJ1-5
V gene: TRBV5-1
CDR3 length: 15
CDR3 DNA: TGCGCCAGCAGCTCGGGGGGCCAGTTCAATCAGCCCCAGCATTTT
CDR3 protein: CASSSGGQFNQPQHF

D gene: TRBD1
clone size: NA
J gene: TRBJ1-1
V gene: TRBV9
CDR3 length: 13
CDR3 DNA: TGTGCCAGTACCGGGACAGCGAACACTGAAGCTTTCTTT
CDR3 protein: CASTGTANTEAFF

D gene: TRBD1
clone size: few
J gene: TRBJ1-5
V gene: TRBV9
CDR3 length: 16
CDR3 DNA: TGTGCCAGCAGCGCAGGAGGGGACAGCAGAAATCAGCCCCAGCATTTT
CDR3 protein: CASSAGGDSRNQPQHF

D gene: TRBD1
clone size: once
J gene: TRBJ1-1
V gene: TRBV18
CDR3 length: 14
CDR3 DNA: TGTGCCACCATGGGGACAGTCCTGAACACTGAAGCTTTCTTT
CDR3 protein: CATMGTVLNTEAFF

D gene: TRBD1
clone size: NA
J gene: TRBJ2-4
V gene: TRBV9
CDR3 length: 16
CDR3 DNA: TGTGCCAGCAGCGCTACCGGGACAGCATTCAAAAACATTCAGTACTTC
CDR3 protein: CASSATGTAFKNIQYF

D gene: NA
clone size: NA
J gene: TRBJ1-1
V gene: TRBV29-1
CDR3 length: 12
CDR3 DNA: TGCAGCGTTCCAGGCCGAGAAACTGAAGCTTTCTTT
CDR3 protein: CSVPGRETEAFF

D gene: NA
clone size: NA
J gene: TRBJ1-3
V gene: TRBV15
CDR3 length: 15
CDR3 DNA: TGTGCCACCAGCAGAGAACCCCGGGACAGAAACACCATATATTTT
CDR3 protein: CATSREPRDRNTIYF